The clone carrying this T cell receptor (beta chain) turned up a few times. Its antigen is unidentified. This specimen includes other DNA sequences encoding the same CDR3. The entry originates in a study of beta chain features in type 1 diabetes. Every bit of the isolated RNA underwent reverse transcription, so sequencing read expressed TCRB transcripts. The protocol was immunoSEQ multiplex PCR, while the TCRdb copy is restricted to in-frame clones and leaves out a portion. The data hold 200,000 to 250,000 clones, with 16% observed a single time. Overall study results and limits: Among type 1 diabetes patients, VDJ junctions had fewer insertions and more deletions. Shorter templates may be favored by PCR, equally so in patients and controls. Researchers report that Type 1 diabetes patients had moderately but significantly shorter TCRB CDR3s across all four CD4+ subsets. Patients showed naive, central memory and Treg TCRB repertoires that appeared more similar than those of healthy donors.

Sorted CD4+ subsets: naive, central memory, regulatory, stem cell-like memory (CD45RO/CCR7/CD25/CD127/CD95/CD27 panel). Sequenced input: naive CD4+ T cells from blood. This clonotype originated in a man aged 25 to 40 with type 1 diabetes.

DNA of the CDR3: TGTGCCTGGAGTCCCGGAGCAGATACGCAGTATTTT. Translating gives CAWSPGADTQYF. V gene TRBV30 combines with J gene TRBJ2-3, with D hard to call. Trimming pared 2 bases from V and 4 bases from J, leaving 7 bases between. Germline CDR1 and CDR2: GTSNPN and SVGIG (reference sequence). This CDR3 is 12 amino acids long. Filled out from reference TRBV30 and TRBJ2-3, the complete variable domain reads SQTIHQWPATLVQPVGSPLSLECTVEGTSNPNLYWYRQAAGRGLQLLFYSVGIGQISSEVPQNLSASRPQDRQFILSSKKLLLSDSGFYLCAWSPGADTQYFGPGTRLTVL.